This TCR beta chain was recorded in a study of CXCR3-negative and CXCR3-positive naive CD8 T cells. General study findings and limits: Higher TRB CDR3 hydrophobicity marked CXCR3-positive naive cells relative to CXCR3-negative naive cells.

Of note for this clonotype: Its matching antigen is unknown.

The libraries of TRB cDNA were prepared using 5' RACE with UMI labels. TCRdb reprocessed the 5' RACE reads and keeps a single row for each CDR3 protein, giving no DNA. The sample table sets out around 63,000 distinct CDR3 sequences. Sequencing used naive CXCR3+ CD8+ T cells from blood. Subset here: CD45RO-CCR7+CD27+CD95- naive CD8+ T cells expressing CXCR3 (TNR3+). The origin of this receptor is a human donor in good health. Some clones in this sample may be carry-over from other donors' samples.

The CDR3 here is CASRGGADYSYEQYF. V usage is TRBV21-1 and J usage is TRBJ2-7; without DNA, the TCRdb call of TRBD1 cannot be checked. TRBV21-1 represents a pseudogene. The CDR3 is 15 amino acids.